A single sample gave rise to the 20 T cell receptor beta chains below, sequenced in a study of OX40 agonist ivuxolimab in advanced cancers. Clones were read by immunoSEQ multiplex PCR, and TCRdb kept only the in-frame ones, dropping some. The table includes about 63,000 clones, 80% to 90% detected once. Sample: CD4+ or CD8+ T cells sorted from blood, taken in a trial of the OX40 agonist ivuxolimab. These TCRs come from an adult with an advanced solid tumor such as melanoma, head and neck, liver or kidney cancer.

The chain carries TRBV2 and TRBJ1-5; D may be TRBD1 (6 bases). The CDR3 totals 15 residues. V dropped 0 bases and J dropped 5 bases, with 11 bases sitting between them. Germline V gives CDR1 SNHLY, CDR2 FYNNEI. CDR3 DNA: TGTGCCAGCAGTGAAGCGCTTCCAGGGGATCAGCCCCAGCATTTT. It codes for CASSEALPGDQPQHF.

The V gene is TRBV9, the J gene TRBJ2-5, with unresolved D. CDR1 is SGDLS and CDR2 is YYNGEE in the germline V gene. V gave up 0 bases and J gave up 1 base, with 7 bases separating them. CDR3 size: 14 residues. The CDR3 region is CASSVGHLQETQYF. Here the CDR3 DNA reads TGTGCCAGCAGCGTAGGACACCTCCAAGAGACCCAGTACTTC. The complete variable domain, with remaining parts taken from reference TRBV9 and TRBJ2-5, reads DSGVTQTPKHLITATGQRVTLRCSPRSGDLSVYWYQQSLDQGLQFLIQYYNGEERAKGNILERFSAQQFPDLHSELNLSSLELGDSALYFCASSVGHLQETQYFGPGTRLLVL.

The V gene is TRBV7-9, the J gene TRBJ2-7; weak D call: TRBD2 (6 bases). The CDR3 extends over 14 amino acids. V was trimmed by 2 bases and J by 5 bases, leaving 13 bases between them. Germline loops: CDR1 SEHNR, CDR2 FQNEAQ (reference sequence). For the CDR3, the DNA is TGTGCCAGCAGCTTACTGGGGGGAGTCGACGAGCAGTACTTC. Its translation is CASSLLGGVDEQYF.

The genes are TRBV27 and TRBJ1-2; 8 positions match TRBD1. V shed 6 bases, J shed 1 base, and the junction held 10 bases outside the gene matches. CDR1 and CDR2 from the germline V gene are MNHEY and SMNVEV (reference sequence). The CDR3 runs 16 residues. CDR3 loop: CASSPWTGLLNYGYTF. The CDR3 nucleotides read TGTGCCAGCAGCCCCTGGACAGGGCTCCTTAACTATGGCTACACCTTC.

The rearrangement uses TRBV5-1 and TRBJ2-5; TRBD2 aligns across 14 bases. This CDR3 comprises 16 residues. The germline gives CDR1 SGHRS, CDR2 YFSETQ. The V segment lost 4 bases and the J segment 5 bases; nucleotides outside the gene matches: 7. The CDR3 here is CASSTTSGGAGETQYF. CDR3 DNA: TGCGCCAGCAGCACGACTAGCGGGGGGGCCGGGGAGACCCAGTACTTC.

The chain recombines TRBV5-1 with TRBJ1-1; no reliable D call. Germline-derived CDR1 and CDR2 are SGHRS and YFSETQ. V lost 0 bases to trimming and J lost 6 bases, with 15 bases between them. This CDR3 has 15 residues. Here the CDR3 reads CASSLEAGESAEAFF. The CDR3 region has the DNA TGCGCCAGCAGCTTGGAGGCAGGAGAAAGTGCTGAAGCTTTCTTT.

V is TRBV19 and J is TRBJ1-1; D call uncertain. Germline V lookup: CDR1 LNHDA, CDR2 SQIVND (reference sequence). The germline V and J ends were trimmed by 5 bases and 4 bases, with 14 bases remaining between them. The CDR3 extends over 14 amino acids. The CDR3 protein is CASSVAIGITEAFF. In DNA, the CDR3 is TGTGCCAGTAGTGTCGCTATAGGCATCACTGAAGCTTTCTTT. Complete variable domain (other parts from reference TRBV19 and TRBJ1-1): DGGITQSPKYLFRKEGQNVTLSCEQNLNHDAMYWYRQDPGQGLRLIYYSQIVNDFQKGDIAEGYSVSREKKESFPLTVTSAQKNPTAFYLCASSVAIGITEAFFGQGTRLTVV.

V usage is TRBV7-6 and J usage is TRBJ2-1; D may be TRBD2 (6 bases). Germline CDR1 SGHVS, CDR2 FNYEAQ. The V gene lost 4 bases and the J gene lost 5 bases, with 18 bases spanning the gap. The CDR3 consists of 16 residues. CDR3 coding DNA: TGTGCCAGCAGCTCCAGTTGGGCGGGGTCTCACAATGAGCAGTTCTTC. Translation gives CASSSSWAGSHNEQFF.

The chain carries TRBV18 and TRBJ2-5; TRBD1 is a possible D gene (5 bases). This CDR3 has 13 residues. Trimming removed 1 base at V and 3 bases at J, with 6 bases between. From germline, CDR1 is KGHSH and CDR2 LQKENI. CDR3: CASSPRQKETQYF. CDR3 coding DNA: TGTGCCAGCTCACCACGACAGAAAGAGACCCAGTACTTC.

The table lists this clone with a few counts. The V and J genes are TRBV5-1 and TRBJ2-1; D perhaps matches TRBD2 (6 bases). V lost 0 bases, J lost 10 bases, and 17 bases lay in between. Germline V gives CDR1 SGHRS, CDR2 YFSETQ. The CDR3 runs to 15 residues. The CDR3 coding sequence is TGCGCCAGCAGCTTGGGGGGGTGGCGGGACCGAGAGCAGTTCTTC. Amino acid sequence: CASSLGGWRDREQFF.

This chain uses TRBV28 with TRBJ2-1, with D unclear. The V end was cut by 3 bases, the J end by 0 bases, with 6 bases between. The CDR3 has 14 residues. In germline, CDR1 is MDHEN, CDR2 SYDVKM. The CDR3 spells CASSFLSSYNEQFF. The CDR3 DNA follows: TGTGCCAGCAGTTTTTTGAGCTCCTACAATGAGCAGTTCTTC.

CDR3 sequence: CASSLQQGTGELFF. The CDR3 DNA reads TGCGCCAGCAGCTTACAACAGGGGACCGGGGAGCTGTTTTTT. The chain couples TRBV5-1 to TRBJ2-2, with 7 bases matching TRBD1. From germline, CDR1 is SGHRS and CDR2 YFSETQ. Germline trimming cut 2 bases from V and 5 bases from J; bases unmatched to any gene: 3. The CDR3 length is 14 residues.

The rearrangement links TRBV5-4 to TRBJ2-1; D is possibly TRBD1 or TRBD2 (5 bases each). Deletions cut 6 bases from V and 4 bases from J, with 26 bases between. The CDR3 has 18 residues. The germline gives CDR1 SGHNT, CDR2 YYREEE (reference sequence). CDR3: CASTPPWGRKREYNEQFF. In nucleotides, the CDR3 is TGTGCCAGCACCCCCCCATGGGGACGGAAGAGAGAATACAATGAGCAGTTCTTC.

The chain couples TRBV4-1 to TRBJ2-1, with 10 bases lining up with TRBD2. J lost 4 bases, V lost 4 bases, and 4 bases had no gene match. This CDR3 region has 15 residues. The germline gives CDR1 MGHRA, CDR2 YSYEKL. CDR3 sequence (DNA): TGCGCCAGCAGCCCGGGGACTAGCGCTTACAATGAGCAGTTCTTC. Protein: CASSPGTSAYNEQFF.

This clone was detected only once. This chain links TRBV15 with TRBJ2-3, with no clear D. V was cut by 1 base and J by 3 bases, with 2 bases left in between. CDR3 size: 12 residues. Looked up from germline, CDR1 is LNHNV and CDR2 is YYDKDF (reference sequence). The CDR3 is CATSRVTDTQYF. The CDR3 DNA reads TGTGCCACCAGCAGAGTAACAGATACGCAGTATTTT.

The chain links TRBV5-1 to TRBJ2-1; 8 positions match TRBD1. J lost 5 bases, V lost 4 bases, and 11 bases had no gene match. Germline lookup yields CDR1 SGHRS and CDR2 YFSETQ. This CDR3 has 16 residues. CDR3 region: CASSLRTGNLDNEQFF. DNA for the CDR3: TGCGCCAGCAGCCTTCGGACAGGGAATCTAGACAATGAGCAGTTCTTC. Full variable domain (remainder filled in from reference TRBV5-1 and TRBJ2-1): KAGVTQTPRYLIKTRGQQVTLSCSPISGHRSVSWYQQTPGQGLQFLFEYFSETQRNKGNFPGRFSGRQFSNSRSEMNVSTLELGDSALYLCASSLRTGNLDNEQFFGPGTRLTVL.

This chain joins TRBV6-5 and TRBJ2-2, with a weak D call TRBD2 (5 bases). Germline V CDR1 and CDR2: MNHEY, SVGAGI. This CDR3 contains 14 residues. Trimming removed 4 bases at V and 5 bases at J, with 11 bases between. The CDR3 DNA reads TGTGCCAGCAGTTTGATGGGAGAGACCGGGGAGCTGTTTTTT. Translating it yields CASSLMGETGELFF.

The V gene is TRBV6-5, the J gene TRBJ2-7; D uncertain. The CDR3 runs to 13 residues. Germline CDR1 and CDR2: MNHEY and SVGAGI. Trimming pared 0 bases from V and 5 bases from J, leaving 8 bases between. The CDR3 DNA follows: TGTGCCAGCAGTTACTCGATCTTCCACGAGCAGTACTTC. It encodes CASSYSIFHEQYF.

The chain carries TRBV19 and TRBJ1-2, with D unresolved. Germline V CDR1 and CDR2: LNHDA, SQIVND (reference sequence). Trimming cost V 3 bases and J 2 bases, with 10 bases left between them. This CDR3 spans 14 amino acids. CDR3 region: CASSILAQNYGYTF. CDR3 nucleotides: TGTGCCAGTAGTATCCTCGCGCAGAACTATGGCTACACCTTC. The full variable domain, in which reference TRBV19 and TRBJ1-2 provide the parts outside the CDR3, is DGGITQSPKYLFRKEGQNVTLSCEQNLNHDAMYWYRQDPGQGLRLIYYSQIVNDFQKGDIAEGYSVSREKKESFPLTVTSAQKNPTAFYLCASSILAQNYGYTFGSGTRLTVV.

V gene TRBV5-1 combines with J gene TRBJ2-6; D is uncertain. The germline V and J ends were trimmed by 2 bases and 2 bases, with 5 bases remaining between them. CDR1 and CDR2 from the germline V gene are SGHRS and YFSETQ. The CDR3 is 14 amino acids. CDR3 amino acids: CASSFSPGANVLTF. The CDR3 nucleotides are TGCGCCAGCAGCTTTAGTCCTGGGGCCAACGTCCTGACTTTC. The entire variable domain, with the rest obtained from reference TRBV5-1 and TRBJ2-6, is as follows: KAGVTQTPRYLIKTRGQQVTLSCSPISGHRSVSWYQQTPGQGLQFLFEYFSETQRNKGNFPGRFSGRQFSNSRSEMNVSTLELGDSALYLCASSFSPGANVLTFGAGSRLTVL.